The rows below give T cell receptor beta chains drawn from one sample of a study of cytomegalovirus exposure and HLA in healthy donors. Sequencing was performed with immunoSEQ multiplex PCR; in TCRdb, only in-frame clones are kept and a portion is missing. The profile covers a few hundred thousand clones, with around 73% appearing a single time and just under 3% taken by the ten largest. Sequencing was carried out using PBMCs. These receptors all stem from a woman in her twenties or thirties in good health and CMV-seronegative. CDR3s include the opening cysteine and the closing phenylalanine or tryptophan. D genes are given only for firm matches. Clone size appears in some rows only: once, few, many, or a class for an expanded clone.

- few TRBJ2-4 TRBV7-9 TGTGCCAGCAGCTTCTCGGACATTCAGTACTTC CASSFSDIQYF
- - TRBJ1-1 TRBV11-2 TGTGCCAGCAGCCTGGCGAACACTGAAGCTTTCTTT CASSLANTEAFF
- - TRBJ1-4 TRBV9 TGTGCCAGCAGCGTAACTCAGGGTTTCAATGAAAAACTGTTTTTT CASSVTQGFNEKLFF
- - TRBJ2-7 TRBV5-6 TGTGCCAGCAGCTCGGACACCCTGGGCGAGCAGTACTTC CASSSDTLGEQYF
TRBD2 - TRBJ2-3 TRBV19 TGTGCCAGTAGTGCAGAGCAGCGGGGGCCGGGAGATACGCAGTATTTT CASSAEQRGPGDTQYF
TRBD1 - TRBJ1-1 TRBV6-1 TGTGCCAGCAGGTGGTTGATACAGGGGGGAGCTTTCTTT CASRWLIQGGAFF
- - TRBJ2-1 TRBV18 TGTGCCAGCTCAGGAAATAGCGCTTACAATGAGCAGTTCTTC CASSGNSAYNEQFF
- few TRBJ2-5 TRBV2 TGTGCCAGCAGTCTTACAACCCAAGAGACCCAGTACTTC CASSLTTQETQYF
- - TRBJ1-1 TRBV4-1 TGCGCCAGCAGCCAAGGAGGGCTCACTGAAGCTTTCTTT CASSQGGLTEAFF
- few TRBJ2-5 TRBV7-9 TGTGCCAGCAGTTCAAAGGGGTACAGTCCGGTCCAAGAGACCCAGTACTTC CASSSKGYSPVQETQYF
- - TRBJ2-7 TRBV29-1 TGCAGCGTGACGGGGTACTACGAGCAGTACTTC CSVTGYYEQYF
- - TRBJ2-3 TRBV15 TGTGCCACCAGCCCGTCGGGGGGCACAGATACGCAGTATTTT CATSPSGGTDTQYF
TRBD1 - TRBJ2-7 TRBV29-1 TGCAGCGTGGGACAGGGTTATTACTACGAGCAGTACTTC CSVGQGYYYEQYF
- - TRBJ1-3 TRBV5-1 TGCGCCAGCAGCTTAGCACAGACAGTCTCTGGAAACACCATATATTTT CASSLAQTVSGNTIYF
TRBD1 - TRBJ1-2 TRBV27 TGTGCCAGCAGGACCTCGGGGACAGGGGGCTATGGCTACACCTTC CASRTSGTGGYGYTF
- - TRBJ2-3 TRBV19 TGTGCCAGTAGTATAATCAGGGGGGAAGATACGCAGTATTTT CASSIIRGEDTQYF